What follows describes a single T cell receptor (beta chain). Using immunoSEQ multiplex PCR, the repertoire was profiled, and TCRdb retains in-frame clones only, with some absent. The sample includes 150,000 to 200,000 clones, approximately 86% of them seen just once. The data belong to a study of cytomegalovirus exposure and HLA in healthy donors. Sequenced sample: PBMCs. The receptor was isolated from a man aged 18 to 30 in good health and CMV-seropositive.

The CDR3 sequence is CASSVKATEAFF. For the CDR3, the DNA is TGTGCCAGCAGTGTGAAAGCCACTGAAGCTTTCTTT. V is TRBV2 and J is TRBJ1-1, with no clear D. The germline CDR1 and CDR2 sequences are SNHLY and FYNNEI. V shed 4 bases and J shed 4 bases, with 7 bases lying between them. This CDR3 region has 12 residues.